These 24 T cell receptor beta chains share one sample of origin, sequenced in a study of T-cell memory formation after mild COVID-19. TCRdb re-derived calls from the 5' RACE reads in MiXCR, one entry per CDR3 protein. The table records about 600,000 distinct CDR3 sequences, less than 25% of them present only once. Sequenced material: PBMCs or a T cell subset sorted from them (not recorded which). These receptors were collected from an adult woman who had mild COVID-19 (a few samples of this study predate the infection). Cell type and time point are not known.

The chain combines TRBV13 with TRBJ1-2, with 9 bases fitting TRBD1. The V segment lost 5 bases and the J segment 4 bases; nucleotides outside the gene matches: 14. Germline V gene sequence: CDR1 PRHDT, CDR2 FYEKMQ (reference sequence). There are 17 residues in the CDR3. In DNA form, the CDR3 reads TGTGCCAGCAGCCTACATACCGGGACAGGGCCCGCCTATGGCTACACCTTC. This gives the protein CASSLHTGTGPAYGYTF.

The rearrangement joins TRBV12-3 or TRBV12-4 to TRBJ1-6; 7 bases align to TRBD1. Trimming took 6 bases from V and 8 from J; bases not matched to a gene: 13. The CDR3 spans 16 residues. The CDR3 region is CASSPGQVGAYSPLHF. CDR3 nucleotide sequence: TGTGCCAGCAGCCCCGGACAGGTGGGGGCTTATTCACCCCTCCACTTT.

This clonotype was counted only a few times. The chain is built from TRBV24-1 and TRBJ1-2; D is possibly TRBD1 (6 bases). Per the germline V gene, CDR1 is KGHDR and CDR2 is SFDVKD. The CDR3 is 13 residues long. Trimming cost V 7 bases and J 7 bases, with 15 bases left between them. CDR3 DNA sequence: TGTGCCACCAGGATGACAGGAGCTAGTGGCTACACCTTC. Protein: CATRMTGASGYTF.

This clonotype was seen more than once but under ten times. The rearrangement uses TRBV18 and TRBJ2-5; D ambiguous. Germline V lookup: CDR1 KGHSH, CDR2 LQKENI. CDR3 length: 13 residues. V gave up 2 bases and J gave up 4 bases, with 8 bases separating them. CDR3 region: CASSPTSLETQYF. The CDR3 DNA reads TGTGCCAGCTCACCAACCTCACTAGAGACCCAGTACTTC. The whole variable domain, remainder taken from reference TRBV18 and TRBJ2-5, is NAGVMQNPRHLVRRRGQEARLRCSPMKGHSHVYWYRQLPEEGLKFMVYLQKENIIDESGMPKERFSAEFPKEGPSILRIQQVVRGDSAAYFCASSPTSLETQYFGPGTRLLVL.

At least ten counts were recorded for this clonotype. The junction does not match germline at one end; this may be a read error. The chain carries TRBV12-3 or TRBV12-4 and TRBJ2-7; perhaps TRBD2 as D (6 bases). The CDR3 has 13 amino acids. The CDR3 sequence is CASRLAASYEQYF. CDR3 coding DNA: TGTGCCAGCAGATTAGCGGCCTCCTACGAGCAGTACTTC.

This clonotype was recorded a few times. J is TRBJ2-7 and V is TRBV19; D possibly uses TRBD1 or TRBD2 (6 bases each). The V end was cut by 9 bases, the J end by 5 bases, with 17 bases between. Germline lookup yields CDR1 LNHDA and CDR2 SQIVND (reference sequence). There are 13 residues in the CDR3. The chain's CDR3 is CASTSRGVDEQYF. The CDR3 DNA reads TGTGCCAGCACCTCAAGGGGGGTCGACGAGCAGTACTTC. Combining the CDR3 with reference TRBV19 and TRBJ2-7 gives the whole variable domain DGGITQSPKYLFRKEGQNVTLSCEQNLNHDAMYWYRQDPGQGLRLIYYSQIVNDFQKGDIAEGYSVSREKKESFPLTVTSAQKNPTAFYLCASTSRGVDEQYFGPGTRLTVT.

The chain combines TRBV6-1 with TRBJ2-2, with 10 positions matching TRBD1. There are 15 residues in the CDR3. V trimming: 4 bases; J trimming: 6 bases; junction bases outside the gene matches: 5. The germline CDR1 and CDR2 sequences are MNHNS and SASEGT. The DNA of the CDR3 is TGTGCCAGCAGTGTCGGGACAGGGGTGCCCGGGGAGCTGTTTTTT. Translated: CASSVGTGVPGELFF.

This chain joins TRBV9 and TRBJ2-7, with no clear D. CDR1 and CDR2 (germline): SGDLS, YYNGEE. Trimming took 3 bases from V and 3 from J, leaving 16 bases between them. The CDR3 covers 15 residues. The DNA of the CDR3 is TGTGCCAGCAGCGCGGACCCTGGGCTAGTCTACGAGCAGTACTTC. Residues: CASSADPGLVYEQYF.

This clonotype was detected only a few times. CDR3 bases: TGCGCCAGCAGCCCTCTAGCGGGGGGACACTACAATGAGCAGTTCTTC. Encoded protein: CASSPLAGGHYNEQFF. This rearrangement joins TRBV5-1 to TRBJ2-1, with TRBD2 identical over 11 bases. The CDR3 is 16 amino acids. The trim removed 4 bases at V and 3 bases at J, leaving 6 bases unmatched. Looked up from germline, CDR1 is SGHRS and CDR2 is YFSETQ.

The rearrangement uses TRBV2 and TRBJ1-1, with TRBD1 matching 7 bases. V shed 5 bases and J 4 bases; nucleotides not matched to a gene: 10. The CDR3 runs to 15 residues. Germline V gene lookup returns CDR1 SNHLY and CDR2 FYNNEI. The chain's CDR3 is CASSHRPTGATEAFF. CDR3 DNA: TGTGCCAGCAGTCATAGACCCACAGGGGCCACTGAAGCTTTCTTT.

The genes are TRBV11-3 and TRBJ2-3; D gene ambiguous. Trimming stripped 0 bases from V and 2 bases from J, with 6 bases between. The CDR3 loop spans 14 amino acids. CDR1 and CDR2 (germline): SGHNT, YENEEA. The CDR3 region has the DNA TGTGCCAGCAGCTTAGAGGCGGACACAGATACGCAGTATTTT. Protein product: CASSLEADTDTQYF.

This clonotype came up a few times. The chain couples TRBV7-6 to TRBJ2-5; 8 bases map to TRBD2. The CDR3 length is 17 residues. Germline CDR1 and CDR2: SGHVS and FNYEAQ. The V segment lost 5 bases and the J segment 4 bases; nucleotides outside the gene matches: 15. CDR3: CASSLNFGGGNGETQYF. The CDR3 DNA reads TGTGCCAGCAGCCTCAACTTCGGCGGGGGGAATGGAGAGACCCAGTACTTC.

This clonotype has a handful of counts. The rearrangement uses TRBV15 and TRBJ1-1, with D unresolved. This CDR3 has 13 amino acids. Deletions cut 8 bases from V and 4 bases from J, with 14 bases between. Germline CDR1 reads LNHNV; CDR2 reads YYDKDF (reference sequence). The CDR3 DNA sequence: TGTGCCACCTTTGGGGAGGGCTCCACTGAAGCTTTCTTT. Protein sequence: CATFGEGSTEAFF.

The gene calls are TRBV4-1 and TRBJ2-5; either TRBD1 or TRBD2 may fit D (6 bases each). CDR3 length: 18 amino acids. Trimming cost V 1 base and J 2 bases, with 20 bases left between them. Looked up from germline, CDR1 is MGHRA and CDR2 is YSYEKL. The CDR3 is CASSQVISGGPTQETQYF. In DNA form, the CDR3 reads TGCGCCAGCAGCCAAGTAATATCCGGGGGCCCAACACAAGAGACCCAGTACTTC.

The rearrangement uses TRBV7-2 and TRBJ1-2, with a tentative D call TRBD1 (6 bases). Germline V CDR1 and CDR2: SGHTA, FQGNSA. CDR3 length: 16 residues. Trimming removed 5 bases from V and 8 bases from J, with 24 bases in between. The CDR3 here is CASSPAPARGAEGYTF. DNA of the CDR3: TGTGCCAGCAGCCCCGCCCCCGCCAGGGGTGCTGAAGGCTACACCTTC.

To note about this clonotype: The junction shows a germline mismatch at one end, possibly a read error. The J gene is TRBJ1-6, the V gene TRBV27; unclear D gene. CDR3 length equals 12 residues. CDR1 MNHEY and CDR2 SMNVEV come from the germline V gene (reference sequence). The CDR3 DNA sequence: TGTGCCAGCAGTTCCTACCCCAACGGACTGACTTTT. It is translated as CASSSYPNGLTF.

This clonotype was picked up a small number of times. The junction differs from germline at one of its ends, possibly a read error. J is TRBJ2-5 and V is TRBV7-2; 12 bases line up with TRBD2. Germline V gene lookup returns CDR1 SGHTA and CDR2 FQGNSA. The CDR3 length is 17 residues. DNA for the CDR3: TGTGCCAGCAGCGGCCATGGACTAGCGGGGTCGCGAGAGGCCCAGTACTTC. It translates to CASSGHGLAGSREAQYF.

There are a few counts of this clonotype. The chain uses TRBV12-3 or TRBV12-4 and TRBJ2-7; D possibly corresponds to TRBD2 (6 bases). The CDR3 has 13 amino acids. The V gene lost 7 bases and the J gene lost 1 base, with 11 bases spanning the gap. This CDR3 is CASTRGWSYEQYF. CDR3 bases: TGTGCCAGCACCCGGGGGTGGTCCTACGAGCAGTACTTC.

This clonotype has more than one count but fewer than ten. This chain joins TRBV18 and TRBJ2-5; 8 bases fit TRBD2. The V gene's germline CDR1 is KGHSH and CDR2 LQKENI. CDR3 length equals 16 residues. V shed 3 bases and J 5 bases; nucleotides not matched to a gene: 11. The CDR3 DNA is TGTGCCAGCTCACCTGTCGGGGGGGCCGGTTTGGAGACCCAGTACTTC. Its protein product is CASSPVGGAGLETQYF.

The CDR3 DNA is TGTGCCAGCAGCGCCTGGGGGGGAGAGACCCAGTACTTC. Translating gives CASSAWGGETQYF. The chain recombines TRBV9 with TRBJ2-5, with 7 bases identical to TRBD2. J gave up 4 bases and V 3 bases, and 3 bases lay outside the gene matches. Germline assignment: CDR1 SGDLS and CDR2 YYNGEE. The CDR3 consists of 13 residues.

The table lists this clonotype with a few counts. This chain uses TRBV2 with TRBJ2-7; D unresolved. The ends were cut back, 5 bases at V and 7 bases at J, with 9 bases in the middle. Germline values: CDR1 SNHLY, CDR2 FYNNEI. The CDR3 runs to 11 residues. In DNA, the CDR3 is TGTGCCAGCAGTTCCACTTGGGAGCAGTACTTC. It is translated as CASSSTWEQYF.

The chain employs TRBV6-1 and TRBJ2-7, with D possibly TRBD1 on 6 matching bases. Germline V lookup: CDR1 MNHNS, CDR2 SASEGT. V was pared by 5 bases and J by 4 bases, with 12 bases between. There are 13 residues in the CDR3. CDR3 protein: CASSWDTRYEQYF. Here the CDR3 DNA reads TGTGCCAGCAGTTGGGACACCCGATACGAGCAGTACTTC.

The V call is TRBV4-1, the J call TRBJ2-7; 8 bases are a match to TRBD1. Germline V lookup: CDR1 MGHRA, CDR2 YSYEKL. The trim removed 5 bases at V and 3 bases at J, leaving 9 bases unmatched. The CDR3 is 15 residues long. The CDR3 sequence: CASSSYLDRVYEQYF. In DNA, the CDR3 is TGCGCCAGCAGCTCATACCTGGACAGGGTCTACGAGCAGTACTTC.

V and J are TRBV24-1 and TRBJ2-2, with D perhaps matching TRBD1 (6 bases). The CDR3 covers 16 residues. Germline CDR1 KGHDR, CDR2 SFDVKD. The V and J ends lost 3 bases and 4 bases respectively, with 14 bases between them. This CDR3 reads CATSDRQGSITGELFF. The CDR3 nucleotides read TGTGCCACCAGTGATCGGCAGGGGTCGATCACCGGGGAGCTGTTTTTT.